A selection of T cell receptor beta chains follows, all from one sample in a study of T-cell memory formation after mild COVID-19. One entry per CDR3 protein results from TCRdb running MiXCR on the 5' RACE reads. The repertoire holds tens of thousands of distinct CDR3 sequences, less than 15% seen once, with around 27% in the top ten. Specimen: PBMCs or a T cell subset sorted from them (not recorded which). Source of these receptors: an adult woman who had mild COVID-19 (a few samples of this study predate the infection). Cell type and time point are not known. CDR3s include the opening cysteine and the closing phenylalanine or tryptophan. D genes are given only for firm matches. Rows give clone size only sometimes, using once, few, many, or a class for an expanded clone.

j_gene: TRBJ2-7; len: 14; v_gene: TRBV9; abundance: few; d_gene: .; CDR3nt: TGTGCCAGCAGCGCCACAGGGTCCGCCTACGAGCAGTACTTC; CDR3aa: CASSATGSAYEQYF
j_gene: TRBJ1-5; len: 17; v_gene: TRBV15; abundance: few; d_gene: .; CDR3nt: TGTGCCACCAGCAGAGCAGAGAGGGACGCGGGGAAAAAGCCCCAGCATTTT; CDR3aa: CATSRAERDAGKKPQHF
j_gene: TRBJ1-2; len: 18; v_gene: TRBV5-5; abundance: few; d_gene: TRBD1; CDR3nt: TGTGCCAGCAGCTTGGATGAGGGGGCCGATGTTATAGGCTATGGCTACACCTTC; CDR3aa: CASSLDEGADVIGYGYTF
j_gene: TRBJ2-5; len: 15; v_gene: TRBV24-1; abundance: few; d_gene: .; CDR3nt: TGTGCCACCAGTGAAAGAGGGGCCGTACAAGAGACCCAGTACTTC; CDR3aa: CATSERGAVQETQYF
j_gene: TRBJ2-7; len: 12; v_gene: TRBV5-1; abundance: .; d_gene: .; CDR3nt: TGCGCCAGCAGCTTTGACAGTCCCGAGCAGTACTTC; CDR3aa: CASSFDSPEQYF
j_gene: TRBJ1-1; len: 13; v_gene: TRBV27; abundance: .; d_gene: .; CDR3nt: TGTGCCACCCTATGGCCCGGGAACACTGAAGCTTTCTTT; CDR3aa: CATLWPGNTEAFF
j_gene: TRBJ2-2; len: 13; v_gene: TRBV4-1; abundance: .; d_gene: .; CDR3nt: TGCGCCAGCAGCCCCCCAGCTCCGGGGGAGCTGTTTTTT; CDR3aa: CASSPPAPGELFF
j_gene: TRBJ2-2; len: 15; v_gene: TRBV5-4; abundance: few; d_gene: TRBD2; CDR3nt: TGTGCCAGCAGCATTCCCGGGACTAGCCCCGGGGAGCTGTTTTTT; CDR3aa: CASSIPGTSPGELFF
j_gene: TRBJ2-7; len: 14; v_gene: TRBV9; abundance: .; d_gene: .; CDR3nt: TGTGCCAGCAGTCACGGACAGTTCTCCTACGAGCAGTACTTC; CDR3aa: CASSHGQFSYEQYF
j_gene: TRBJ1-2; len: 15; v_gene: TRBV7-9; abundance: .; d_gene: .; CDR3nt: TGTGCCAGCAGCCCCGGACTGAATCCTAACTATGGCTACACCTTC; CDR3aa: CASSPGLNPNYGYTF
j_gene: TRBJ1-1; len: 13; v_gene: TRBV4-1; abundance: .; d_gene: .; CDR3nt: TGCGCCAGCAGCCCCAGGGTGGCCACTGAAGCTTTCTTT; CDR3aa: CASSPRVATEAFF
j_gene: TRBJ1-5; len: 15; v_gene: TRBV7-9; abundance: .; d_gene: .; CDR3nt: TGTGCCAGCAGCTTCGGGGAGGGGCTTAATCAGCCCCAGCATTTT; CDR3aa: CASSFGEGLNQPQHF
j_gene: TRBJ1-1; len: 13; v_gene: TRBV20-1; abundance: many; d_gene: .; CDR3nt: TGCAGTGCTAGAGGAGGAGGGGACACTGAAGCTTTCTTT; CDR3aa: CSARGGGDTEAFF
j_gene: TRBJ2-1; len: 14; v_gene: TRBV7-6; abundance: few; d_gene: TRBD2; CDR3nt: TGTGCCAGCAGCTTTAGCGGGGACTACAATGAGCAGTTCTTC; CDR3aa: CASSFSGDYNEQFF
j_gene: TRBJ2-7; len: 16; v_gene: TRBV29-1; abundance: many; d_gene: TRBD1; CDR3nt: TGCAGCGTTAAGTTGATTGAGCAGGGGGAATTCTACGAGCAGTACTTC; CDR3aa: CSVKLIEQGEFYEQYF
j_gene: TRBJ2-2; len: 14; v_gene: TRBV25-1; abundance: .; d_gene: .; CDR3nt: TGTGCCACCCGAGGGCCCGCGAACACCGGGGAGCTGTTTTTT; CDR3aa: CATRGPANTGELFF
j_gene: TRBJ2-3; len: 17; v_gene: TRBV29-1; abundance: few; d_gene: .; CDR3nt: TGCAGCGTTGAACCCTTAGCCGGGACACCTGGCACAGATACGCAGTATTTT; CDR3aa: CSVEPLAGTPGTDTQYF
j_gene: TRBJ1-1; len: 16; v_gene: TRBV9; abundance: few; d_gene: TRBD1; CDR3nt: TGTGCCAGCAGCGTAGATCCAGGGGGCATGAACACTGAAGCTTTCTTT; CDR3aa: CASSVDPGGMNTEAFF
j_gene: TRBJ2-1; len: 14; v_gene: TRBV19; abundance: many; d_gene: TRBD2; CDR3nt: TGTGCCAGTAGTGGGGGAGGGGACTACAATGAGCAGTTCTTC; CDR3aa: CASSGGGDYNEQFF
j_gene: TRBJ1-2; len: 13; v_gene: TRBV6-5; abundance: few; d_gene: TRBD1; CDR3nt: TGTGCCAGCAGTTACGAGGGGGCGGTTGGCTACACCTTC; CDR3aa: CASSYEGAVGYTF
j_gene: TRBJ2-2; len: 13; v_gene: TRBV29-1; abundance: .; d_gene: .; CDR3nt: TGCAGCGTGTTAACCGCGAACACCGGGGAGCTGTTTTTT; CDR3aa: CSVLTANTGELFF
j_gene: TRBJ2-2; len: 15; v_gene: TRBV4-3; abundance: many; d_gene: .; CDR3nt: TGCGCCAGCAGCCCTGTGGTGGGGGACACCGGGGAGCTGTTTTTT; CDR3aa: CASSPVVGDTGELFF
j_gene: TRBJ1-1; len: 15; v_gene: TRBV3-1; abundance: .; d_gene: .; CDR3nt: TGTGCCACCTCGCCCGCCGGGGGGGCCGGTACTGAAGCTTTCTTT; CDR3aa: CATSPAGGAGTEAFF
j_gene: TRBJ2-1; len: 16; v_gene: TRBV4-1; abundance: .; d_gene: TRBD2; CDR3nt: TGCGCCAGCAGCCTCTTCAGCGGGGGTTCCTACAATGAGCAGTTCTTC; CDR3aa: CASSLFSGGSYNEQFF
j_gene: TRBJ2-1; len: 15; v_gene: TRBV6-5; abundance: many; d_gene: .; CDR3nt: TGTGCCAGCAGACCACAGGTTGAGGAAGACAATGAGCAGTTCTTC; CDR3aa: CASRPQVEEDNEQFF
j_gene: TRBJ2-2; len: 11; v_gene: TRBV19; abundance: .; d_gene: .; CDR3nt: TGTGCCAGTAGGGGCGGCGGGGAGCTGTTTTTT; CDR3aa: CASRGGGELFF
j_gene: TRBJ2-2; len: 13; v_gene: TRBV14; abundance: few; d_gene: .; CDR3nt: TGTGCCAGCAGCCAAAGACACTACGGGGAGCTGTTTTTT; CDR3aa: CASSQRHYGELFF
j_gene: TRBJ2-7; len: 16; v_gene: TRBV5-1; abundance: few; d_gene: TRBD1; CDR3nt: TGCGCCAGCAGCCCAATCCCGGGACAGGGGTCCTACGAGCAGTACTTC; CDR3aa: CASSPIPGQGSYEQYF
j_gene: TRBJ2-3; len: 19; v_gene: TRBV7-9; abundance: few; d_gene: TRBD2; CDR3nt: TGTGCCAGCAGCTTAGCCGCCCTTAGCGGGAGGGCCACCCCAGATACGCAGTATTTT; CDR3aa: CASSLAALSGRATPDTQYF
j_gene: TRBJ2-3; len: 16; v_gene: TRBV4-1; abundance: many; d_gene: TRBD2; CDR3nt: TGCGCCAGCAGCCAAACTCAACTAGCGGGGGAAGATACGCAGTATTTT; CDR3aa: CASSQTQLAGEDTQYF
j_gene: TRBJ1-3; len: 16; v_gene: TRBV9; abundance: .; d_gene: .; CDR3nt: TGTGCCAGCAGCGTAGGGATCTCAAACTCTGGAAACACCATATATTTT; CDR3aa: CASSVGISNSGNTIYF
j_gene: TRBJ2-3; len: 13; v_gene: TRBV2; abundance: many; d_gene: .; CDR3nt: TGTGCCAGCAGTGATACCTACACAGATACGCAGTATTTT; CDR3aa: CASSDTYTDTQYF
j_gene: TRBJ1-1; len: 17; v_gene: TRBV11-1; abundance: few; d_gene: TRBD1; CDR3nt: TGTGCCAGCAGCCCCGGGACAGGGAAGATCATGAACACTGAAGCTTTCTTT; CDR3aa: CASSPGTGKIMNTEAFF
j_gene: TRBJ2-3; len: 15; v_gene: TRBV4-2; abundance: medium-sized; d_gene: .; CDR3nt: TGTGCCAGCAGCCAAGGAGGGCTAGACACAGATACGCAGTATTTT; CDR3aa: CASSQGGLDTDTQYF
j_gene: TRBJ2-1; len: 13; v_gene: TRBV6-5; abundance: few; d_gene: .; CDR3nt: TGTGCCAGCAGTTACGGGCAGTACAATGAGCAGTTCTTC; CDR3aa: CASSYGQYNEQFF
j_gene: TRBJ1-1; len: 13; v_gene: TRBV9; abundance: few; d_gene: .; CDR3nt: TGTGCCAGCAGCGTACGGATGAACACTGAAGCTTTCTTT; CDR3aa: CASSVRMNTEAFF
j_gene: TRBJ2-1; len: 17; v_gene: TRBV7-6; abundance: .; d_gene: TRBD1; CDR3nt: TGTGCCAGCAGCGGCCCCAGAGGGGGCGCGGGCTACAATGAGCAGTTCTTC; CDR3aa: CASSGPRGGAGYNEQFF
j_gene: TRBJ2-3; len: 14; v_gene: TRBV4-2; abundance: .; d_gene: .; CDR3nt: TGTGCCAGCAGCCAAGTAGGAGAGGTCGGTACGCAGTATTTT; CDR3aa: CASSQVGEVGTQYF
j_gene: TRBJ2-7; len: 15; v_gene: TRBV7-9; abundance: many; d_gene: .; CDR3nt: TGTGCCAGCAGCTTGGTGACCGGGAGAGGCAACGAGCAGTACTTC; CDR3aa: CASSLVTGRGNEQYF
j_gene: TRBJ2-2; len: 19; v_gene: TRBV6-5; abundance: .; d_gene: TRBD2; CDR3nt: TGTGCCAGCAGCACCTACGCCGGGACTAGCGGGGGAAACACCGGGGAGCTGTTTTTT; CDR3aa: CASSTYAGTSGGNTGELFF
j_gene: TRBJ2-1; len: 17; v_gene: TRBV20-1; abundance: few; d_gene: .; CDR3nt: TGCAGTGCTAGAGACACCCGGGGGTACAGGTCTTACAATGAGCAGTTCTTC; CDR3aa: CSARDTRGYRSYNEQFF
j_gene: TRBJ2-1; len: 15; v_gene: TRBV12-3/TRBV12-4; abundance: few; d_gene: TRBD1; CDR3nt: TGTGCCAGCAGTCACATTGGGACAGGAGGCAATGAGCAGTTCTTC; CDR3aa: CASSHIGTGGNEQFF
j_gene: TRBJ2-6; len: 15; v_gene: TRBV5-5; abundance: once; d_gene: .; CDR3nt: TGTGCCAGCAGCTTGGCTAGCTCTGGGGCCAACGTCCTGACTTTC; CDR3aa: CASSLASSGANVLTF
j_gene: TRBJ2-3; len: 12; v_gene: TRBV4-1; abundance: .; d_gene: .; CDR3nt: TGCGCCAGCAGCATGCCAGGGGATACGCAGTATTTT; CDR3aa: CASSMPGDTQYF
j_gene: TRBJ2-2; len: 15; v_gene: TRBV5-1; abundance: few; d_gene: TRBD1; CDR3nt: TGCGCCAGCAGTACCGGGACAGGGGTTACCGGGGAGCTGTTTTTT; CDR3aa: CASSTGTGVTGELFF
j_gene: TRBJ2-5; len: 15; v_gene: TRBV12-3/TRBV12-4; abundance: .; d_gene: TRBD2; CDR3nt: TGTGCCAGCACCACAGCGGGGCCGTACCAAGAGACCCAGTACTTC; CDR3aa: CASTTAGPYQETQYF
j_gene: TRBJ2-6; len: 18; v_gene: TRBV4-3; abundance: .; d_gene: .; CDR3nt: TGCGCCAGCAGCCAAGAGGGGGTTGTAAGCTCTGGGGCCAACGTCCTGACTTTC; CDR3aa: CASSQEGVVSSGANVLTF
j_gene: TRBJ2-1; len: 14; v_gene: TRBV9; abundance: many; d_gene: .; CDR3nt: TGTGCCAGCAGCGTAGGGGACGGGATACATGAGCAGTTCTTC; CDR3aa: CASSVGDGIHEQFF
j_gene: TRBJ1-1; len: 14; v_gene: TRBV5-6; abundance: .; d_gene: TRBD1; CDR3nt: TGTGCCAGCAGCACAGGGGAAGGGTACACTGAAGCTTTCTTT; CDR3aa: CASSTGEGYTEAFF
j_gene: TRBJ2-7; len: 14; v_gene: TRBV7-2; abundance: few; d_gene: TRBD2; CDR3nt: TGTGCCAGCAGCTTGGGACTAGAGCTCTACGAGCAGTACTTC; CDR3aa: CASSLGLELYEQYF
j_gene: TRBJ2-1; len: 13; v_gene: TRBV4-1; abundance: .; d_gene: .; CDR3nt: TGCGCCAGCAGCCAAGCCCTATCCGTGGAGCAGTTCTTC; CDR3aa: CASSQALSVEQFF